One sample yielded the 16 T cell receptor beta chains listed below, sequenced in a study of early T cells in non-severe SARS-CoV-2 infection. TCRdb re-analysed the 5' RACE reads in MiXCR, keeping a single row per CDR3 protein. This table has about 72,000 distinct CDR3 sequences, over 9% appearing once. The sample was whole blood, taken at baseline. The receptor set was obtained from an adult who was a healthcare worker with PCR-confirmed SARS-CoV-2 infection or an uninfected control (not recorded which).

This sequence joins TRBV3-1 and TRBJ2-7; D gene ambiguous. V lost 0 bases and J 4 bases, leaving 7 bases between the germline ends. The CDR3 has 13 amino acids. Looked up from germline, CDR1 is LGHDT and CDR2 is YNNKEL (reference sequence). The CDR3 is CASSQEPSYEQYF. CDR3 sequence (DNA): TGTGCCAGCAGCCAAGAACCGAGTTACGAGCAGTACTTC.

The chain couples TRBV14 to TRBJ1-4; D call uncertain. Per the germline V gene, CDR1 is SGHDN and CDR2 is FVKESK. Between the trimmed V and J ends, which lost 0 bases and 8 bases, there was a span of 7 bases. CDR3 length: 13 amino acids. The CDR3 reads CASSQDFQEKLFF. The CDR3 coding sequence is TGTGCCAGCAGCCAAGATTTTCAGGAAAAACTGTTTTTT.

This clonotype was counted only a few times. This sequence joins TRBV20-1 and TRBJ1-1; D unclear. This CDR3 has 12 residues. Looked up from germline, CDR1 is DFQATT and CDR2 is SNEGSKA (reference sequence). The V and J ends lost 0 bases and 7 bases respectively, with 9 bases between them. The CDR3 region is CSARDSYLEAFF. The DNA for the CDR3 is TGCAGTGCTAGAGATTCCTACCTTGAAGCTTTCTTT.

This clonotype appeared a few times. The chain employs TRBV5-1 and TRBJ2-3; D gene uncertain. The CDR3 length is 15 residues. The germline V and J ends were trimmed by 0 bases and 2 bases, with 10 bases remaining between them. Germline CDR1 reads SGHRS; CDR2 reads YFSETQ. CDR3 coding DNA: TGCGCCAGCAGCTTGGAGGGCAAGTTCACAGATACGCAGTATTTT. It specifies CASSLEGKFTDTQYF.

In its sample, this clonotype was seen many times. V gene TRBV2 combines with J gene TRBJ2-7; D remains unclear. V shed 3 bases and J shed 2 bases, with 8 bases lying between them. The CDR3 length is 13 residues. CDR1 is SNHLY and CDR2 is FYNNEI in the germline V gene. CDR3 residues: CASSEARTYEQYF. The CDR3 nucleotides are TGTGCCAGCAGTGAGGCACGAACCTACGAGCAGTACTTC.

This CDR3 is CASSGSLHYEQYF. For the CDR3, the DNA is TGCGCCAGCAGCGGGTCCCTCCACTACGAGCAGTACTTC. The rearrangement uses TRBV4-1 and TRBJ2-7; D remains ambiguous. Looked up from germline, CDR1 is MGHRA and CDR2 is YSYEKL. V lost 5 bases, J lost 3 bases, and 11 bases lay in between. The CDR3 loop spans 13 amino acids.

The rearrangement uses TRBV6-5 and TRBJ2-2; D uncertain. This CDR3 has 15 residues. Trimming removed 6 bases from V and 3 bases from J, with 14 bases in between. CDR1 is MNHEY and CDR2 is SVGAGI in the germline V gene. The CDR3 sequence: CASSRAATYTGELFF. For the CDR3, the DNA is TGTGCCAGCAGCCGAGCCGCTACCTACACCGGGGAGCTGTTTTTT.

This clonotype was observed a few times. The gene calls are TRBV4-1 and TRBJ1-2; weak D call: TRBD1 (6 bases). Trimming left V 3 bases short and J 3 bases short, with 8 bases between. Germline CDR1 is MGHRA and CDR2 is YSYEKL. This CDR3 is built from 13 residues. This chain's CDR3 is CASSQGADYGYTF. The CDR3 DNA sequence: TGCGCCAGCAGCCAGGGGGCGGACTATGGCTACACCTTC.

This clonotype was detected a few times. The chain uses TRBV5-1 and TRBJ2-2; a possible D gene is TRBD1 (5 bases). This CDR3 contains 15 residues. Germline assignment: CDR1 SGHRS and CDR2 YFSETQ. V was shortened by 1 base and J by 3 bases, with 10 bases between the two germline ends. In DNA, the CDR3 is TGCGCCAGCAGCTTGCAGGGAAGGGACACCGGGGAGCTGTTTTTT. Translating gives CASSLQGRDTGELFF. Full variable domain (rest looked up from reference TRBV5-1 and TRBJ2-2): KAGVTQTPRYLIKTRGQQVTLSCSPISGHRSVSWYQQTPGQGLQFLFEYFSETQRNKGNFPGRFSGRQFSNSRSEMNVSTLELGDSALYLCASSLQGRDTGELFFGEGSRLTVL.

The chain is built from TRBV30 and TRBJ1-5; D call uncertain. CDR1 is GTSNPN, CDR2 SVGIG, per germline (reference sequence). V lost 1 base and J 2 bases, leaving 6 bases between the germline ends. There are 13 residues in the CDR3. Here the CDR3 DNA reads TGTGCCTGGAGTGCCAAGGGCAATCAGCCCCAGCATTTT. This gives the protein CAWSAKGNQPQHF.

This clonotype was counted a few times. The chain uses TRBV10-2 and TRBJ1-1; perhaps TRBD1 as D (6 bases). Per germline, CDR1 WSHSY and CDR2 SAAADI. The CDR3 has 13 amino acids. The V end was cut by 8 bases, the J end by 0 bases, with 10 bases between. CDR3 residues: CASRQGLNTEAFF. CDR3 bases: TGCGCCAGCCGGCAGGGGTTGAACACTGAAGCTTTCTTT.

V and J are TRBV2 and TRBJ1-3; 7 bases are shared with TRBD1. This CDR3 is 12 amino acids long. Germline CDR1 reads SNHLY; CDR2 reads FYNNEI. Losses at the gene ends were 8 bases for V and 4 bases for J; bases not matched to a gene: 2. The CDR3 sequence is CASETGGNTIYF. CDR3 nucleotide sequence: TGTGCCAGCGAGACAGGGGGAAACACCATATATTTT.

Ten or more counts support this clonotype. The rearrangement uses TRBV5-6 and TRBJ2-3; the D gene is possibly TRBD2 (7 bases). The CDR3 contains 16 residues. The V gene lost 6 bases and the J gene lost 3 bases, with 20 bases spanning the gap. Germline lookup yields CDR1 SGHDT and CDR2 YYEEEE. CDR3 amino acids: CASTPVGRGLTDTQYF. The CDR3 nucleotides are TGTGCCAGCACCCCCGTCGGGCGGGGGCTTACAGATACGCAGTATTTT.

In this sample, this clonotype turned up many times. The rearrangement links TRBV11-2 to TRBJ1-5; possibly TRBD1 for D (6 bases). The CDR3 length is 15 residues. Germline V gene sequence: CDR1 SGHAT, CDR2 FQNNGV. V shed 1 base and J shed 7 bases, with 14 bases lying between them. The CDR3 coding sequence is TGTGCCAGCAGCTTAGGGGCAGGGGTGCGACAGCCCCAGCATTTT. Translation: CASSLGAGVRQPQHF.

As regards this clonotype: Just one base apart from a much larger clone, this may be a read error. The chain carries TRBV10-3 and TRBJ2-3, with unresolved D. The CDR3 is 16 residues long. Germline CDR1 and CDR2: ENHRY and SYGVKD. Trimming removed 4 bases from V and 3 bases from J, with 17 bases in between. The CDR3 DNA is TGTGCCATCAGTGTCACGACCCACTTGGGGACAGATACGCAGTATTTT. It is translated as CAISVTTHLGTDTQYF.

The V and J genes are TRBV7-9 and TRBJ2-1; the match to TRBD1 covers 9 bases. Trimming took 5 bases from V and 11 from J; bases not matched to a gene: 16. CDR1 SEHNR and CDR2 FQNEAQ come from the germline V gene (reference sequence). The CDR3 is 16 amino acids. DNA of the CDR3: TGTGCCAGCAGCCCCAAGACAGGGGGGGTAATTTTTAAGCAGTTCTTC. This gives the protein CASSPKTGGVIFKQFF.